The text below deals with one T cell receptor beta chain. Its specificity is unknown. The data stem from a study of T cell responses to AZD1222 COVID-19 vaccine. J was trimmed by 4 bases and V by 8 bases; bases with no gene match: 8. CDR3 length: 13 residues. CDR1 SGHRS and CDR2 YFSETQ come from the germline V gene. General study points: At baseline, just six AZD1222 recipients tested seropositive. Nearly half of spike-specific TCRs reportedly go after variant regions that carry no mutations. Among vaccine-associated CD4 TCRs, coverage spanned spike, with dominance at 160-218 and 743-854.

Here immunoSEQ multiplex PCR was the method, and the copy in TCRdb shows in-frame clones only, minus some. The sample records about 29,000 clones, roughly 93% being singletons. This TCR was recovered from an adult in good health. This specimen consisted of peripheral blood, obtained on day 0 of AZD1222 vaccination. The rearrangement uses TRBV5-1 and TRBJ2-7; TRBD2 matches at 8 bases. Here the CDR3 DNA reads TGCGCCAGACCGAGCGGGAGTGGGTACGAGCAGTACTTC. This codes for CARPSGSGYEQYF.